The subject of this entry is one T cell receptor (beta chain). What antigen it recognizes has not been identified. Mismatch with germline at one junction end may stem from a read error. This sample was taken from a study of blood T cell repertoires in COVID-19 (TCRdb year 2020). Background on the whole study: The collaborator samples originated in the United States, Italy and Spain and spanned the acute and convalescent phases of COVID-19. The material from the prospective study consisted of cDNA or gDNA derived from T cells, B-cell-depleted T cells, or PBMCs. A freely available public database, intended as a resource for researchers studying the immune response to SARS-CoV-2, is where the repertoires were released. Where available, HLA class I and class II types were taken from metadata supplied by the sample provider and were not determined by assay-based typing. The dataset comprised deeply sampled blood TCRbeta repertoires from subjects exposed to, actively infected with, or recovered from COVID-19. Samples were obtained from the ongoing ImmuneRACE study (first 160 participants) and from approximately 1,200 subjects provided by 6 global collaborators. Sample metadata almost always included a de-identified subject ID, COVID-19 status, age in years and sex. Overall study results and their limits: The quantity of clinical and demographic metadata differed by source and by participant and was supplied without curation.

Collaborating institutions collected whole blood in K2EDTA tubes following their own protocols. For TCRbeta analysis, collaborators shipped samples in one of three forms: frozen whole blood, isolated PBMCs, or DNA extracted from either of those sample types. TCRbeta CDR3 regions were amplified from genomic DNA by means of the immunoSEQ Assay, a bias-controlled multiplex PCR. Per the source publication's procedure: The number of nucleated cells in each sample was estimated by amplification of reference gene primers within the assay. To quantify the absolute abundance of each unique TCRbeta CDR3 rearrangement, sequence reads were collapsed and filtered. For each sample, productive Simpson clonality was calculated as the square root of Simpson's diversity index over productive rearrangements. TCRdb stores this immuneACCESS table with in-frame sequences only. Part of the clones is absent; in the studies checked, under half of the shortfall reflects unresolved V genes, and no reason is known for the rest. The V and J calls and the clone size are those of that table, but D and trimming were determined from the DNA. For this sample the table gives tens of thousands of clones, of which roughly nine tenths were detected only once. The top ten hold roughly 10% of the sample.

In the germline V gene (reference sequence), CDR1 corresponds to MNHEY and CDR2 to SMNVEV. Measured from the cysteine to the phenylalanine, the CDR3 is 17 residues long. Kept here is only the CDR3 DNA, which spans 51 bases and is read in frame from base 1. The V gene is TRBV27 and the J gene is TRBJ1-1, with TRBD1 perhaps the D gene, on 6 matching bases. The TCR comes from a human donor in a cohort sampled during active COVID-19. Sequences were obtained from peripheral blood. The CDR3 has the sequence CAGSLSGDQILNTEAFF. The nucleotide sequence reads TGTGCCGGCAGTTTATCAGGGGATCAAATACTGAACACTGAAGCTTTCTTT.